This T cell receptor (beta chain) derives from a study of CD8+CD57+ T cells in acquired aplastic anemia. Study overall: Sorting CD4+ and CD8+ cells gave DNA averaging around 3 ug.

All sequencing subjects had displayed CD8+CD57+ cell expansion on flow cytometry. Prior therapy had not been administered to any patient at the time of blood sampling. The use of genomic DNA as template underpinned the TCR beta VDJ and CDR3 profiling. TCRdb re-called the reads through MiXCR, storing one row per CDR3 protein. This sample has 200,000 to 250,000 distinct CDR3 sequences; 55% to 65% occur once, and the top ten carry roughly 50%. Germline V gene sequence: CDR1 DFQATT, CDR2 SNEGSKA (reference sequence). The CDR3 spans 12 residues. Germline trimming cut 7 bases from V and 12 bases from J; bases unmatched to any gene: 8.

The chain employs TRBV20-1 and TRBJ1-6, with TRBD1 identical over 8 bases. The origin of this receptor is a human donor with aplastic anemia. The sequenced sample was sorted CD4+, CD8+, or CD8+CD57+ T cells (not recorded which) from PBMCs. CDR3 nucleotide sequence: TGCAGTGTTACAGGGGGGGCCCAACCCCTCCACTTT. Encoded protein: CSVTGGAQPLHF.